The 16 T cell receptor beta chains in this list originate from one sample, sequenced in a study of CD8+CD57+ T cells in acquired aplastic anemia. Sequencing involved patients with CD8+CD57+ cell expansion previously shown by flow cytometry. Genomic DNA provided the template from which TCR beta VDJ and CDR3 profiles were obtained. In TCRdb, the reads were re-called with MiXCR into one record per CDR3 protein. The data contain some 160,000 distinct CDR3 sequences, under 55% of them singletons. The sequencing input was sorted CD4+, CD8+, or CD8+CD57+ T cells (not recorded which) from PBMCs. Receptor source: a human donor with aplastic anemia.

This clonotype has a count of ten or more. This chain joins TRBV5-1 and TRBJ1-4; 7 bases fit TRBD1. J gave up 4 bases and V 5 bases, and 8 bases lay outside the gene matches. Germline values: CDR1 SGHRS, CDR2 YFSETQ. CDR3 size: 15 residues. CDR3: CASSRGTANNEKLFF. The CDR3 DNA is TGCGCCAGCAGTAGAGGGACAGCTAATAATGAAAAACTGTTTTTT.

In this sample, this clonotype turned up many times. The DNA for the CDR3 is TGTGCCACCTCGACAGGGAGGGACGGGGAGCTGTTTTTT. It specifies CATSTGRDGELFF. This sequence joins TRBV2 and TRBJ2-2; D may match TRBD1 or TRBD2 (7 bases each). In germline, CDR1 is SNHLY, CDR2 FYNNEI. The CDR3 is 13 residues long. Trimming cost V 10 bases and J 7 bases, with 16 bases left between them.

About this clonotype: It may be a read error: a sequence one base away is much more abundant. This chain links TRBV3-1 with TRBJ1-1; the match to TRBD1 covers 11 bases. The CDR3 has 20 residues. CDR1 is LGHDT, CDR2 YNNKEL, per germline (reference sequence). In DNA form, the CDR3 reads TGTGCCAGCAGCCTATACTCCGGGACAGGGGGAGGATGGATGAACACTGAAGCTATCTTT. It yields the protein CASSLYSGTGGGWMNTEAIF.

CDR3 in amino acids: CSARAGGAVGYTF. CDR3 in DNA: TGCAGTGCTAGAGCGGGGGGCGCAGTTGGCTACACCTTC. The rearrangement uses TRBV20-1 and TRBJ1-2; tentative D call: TRBD1 (6 bases). The CDR3 loop spans 13 amino acids. V lost 1 base to trimming and J lost 7 bases, with 13 bases between them. The germline V gene encodes CDR1 DFQATT and CDR2 SNEGSKA (reference sequence).

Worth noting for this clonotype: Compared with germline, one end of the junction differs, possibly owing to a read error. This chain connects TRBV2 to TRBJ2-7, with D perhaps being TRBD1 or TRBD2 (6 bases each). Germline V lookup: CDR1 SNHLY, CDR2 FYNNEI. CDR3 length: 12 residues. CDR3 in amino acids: CASRDSERRVHF. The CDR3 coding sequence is TGTGCCAGCAGGGACAGCGAACGGAGGGTACACTTC.

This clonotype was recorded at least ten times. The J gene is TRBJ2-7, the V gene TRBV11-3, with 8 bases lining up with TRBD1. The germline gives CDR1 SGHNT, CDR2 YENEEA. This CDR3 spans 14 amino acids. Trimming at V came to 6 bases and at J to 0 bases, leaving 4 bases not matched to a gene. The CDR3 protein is CASSDRGFSYEQYF. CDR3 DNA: TGTGCCAGCAGTGACAGGGGTTTCTCCTACGAGCAGTACTTC.

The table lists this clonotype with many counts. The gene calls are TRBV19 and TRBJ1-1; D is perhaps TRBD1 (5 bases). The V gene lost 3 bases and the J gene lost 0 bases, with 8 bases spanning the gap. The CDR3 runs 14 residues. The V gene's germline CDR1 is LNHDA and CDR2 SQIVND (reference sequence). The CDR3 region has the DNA TGTGCCAGTAGTATGGGGGGGGTGAACACTGAAGCTTTCTTT. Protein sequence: CASSMGGVNTEAFF.

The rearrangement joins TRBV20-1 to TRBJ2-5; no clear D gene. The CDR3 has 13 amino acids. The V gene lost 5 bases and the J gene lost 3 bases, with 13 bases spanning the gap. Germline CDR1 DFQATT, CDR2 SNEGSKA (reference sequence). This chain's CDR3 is CSAVVASKETQYF. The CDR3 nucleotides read TGCAGTGCTGTTGTAGCCAGCAAAGAGACCCAGTACTTC.

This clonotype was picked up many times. Written as DNA, the CDR3 is TGTGCCAGCAGTTTGGTGGTAGCCGGGGAGCTGTTTTTT. Protein sequence: CASSLVVAGELFF. The chain combines TRBV12-3 or TRBV12-4 with TRBJ2-2; no clear D. The CDR3 contains 13 residues. V was shortened by 3 bases and J by 6 bases, with 8 bases between the two germline ends.

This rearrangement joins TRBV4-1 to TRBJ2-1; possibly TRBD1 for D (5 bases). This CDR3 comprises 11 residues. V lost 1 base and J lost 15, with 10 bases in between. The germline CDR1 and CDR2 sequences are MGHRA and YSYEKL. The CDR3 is CASSQGQLAFF. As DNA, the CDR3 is TGCGCCAGCAGCCAAGGACAGCTCGCGTTCTTC.

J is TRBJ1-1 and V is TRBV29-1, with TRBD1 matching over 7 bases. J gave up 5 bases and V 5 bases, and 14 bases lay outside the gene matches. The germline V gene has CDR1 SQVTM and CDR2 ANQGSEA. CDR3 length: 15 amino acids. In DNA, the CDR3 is TGCAGCGTTCCTCGGGACAGCCGCCTGCGGACTGAAGCTTTCTTT. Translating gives CSVPRDSRLRTEAFF.

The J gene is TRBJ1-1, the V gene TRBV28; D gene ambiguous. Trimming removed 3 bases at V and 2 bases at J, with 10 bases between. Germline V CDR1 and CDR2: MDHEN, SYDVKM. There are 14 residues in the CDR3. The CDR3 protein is CASSLYLPNTEAFF. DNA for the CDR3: TGTGCCAGCAGTTTGTACCTTCCTAACACTGAAGCTTTCTTT.

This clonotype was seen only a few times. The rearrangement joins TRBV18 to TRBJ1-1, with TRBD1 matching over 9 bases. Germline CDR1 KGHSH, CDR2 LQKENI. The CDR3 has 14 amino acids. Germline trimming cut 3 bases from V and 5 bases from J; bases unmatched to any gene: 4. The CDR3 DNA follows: TGTGCCAGCTCACCGCTCGACAGGGGGACTGAAGCTTTCTTT. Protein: CASSPLDRGTEAFF.

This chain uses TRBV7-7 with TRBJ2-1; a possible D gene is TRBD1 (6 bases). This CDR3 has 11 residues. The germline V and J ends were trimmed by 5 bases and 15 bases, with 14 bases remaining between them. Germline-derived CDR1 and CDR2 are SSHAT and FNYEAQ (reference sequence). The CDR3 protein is CASSGGRYWFF. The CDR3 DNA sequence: TGTGCCAGCAGCGGGGGCCGATATTGGTTCTTC.

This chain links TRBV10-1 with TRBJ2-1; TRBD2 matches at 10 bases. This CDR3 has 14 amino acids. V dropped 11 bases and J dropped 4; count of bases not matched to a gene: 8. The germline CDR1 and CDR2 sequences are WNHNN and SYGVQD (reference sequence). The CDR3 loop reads CAVRRAGGYNEQFF. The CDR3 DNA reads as TGCGCCGTCCGGAGAGCGGGAGGGTACAATGAGCAGTTCTTC.

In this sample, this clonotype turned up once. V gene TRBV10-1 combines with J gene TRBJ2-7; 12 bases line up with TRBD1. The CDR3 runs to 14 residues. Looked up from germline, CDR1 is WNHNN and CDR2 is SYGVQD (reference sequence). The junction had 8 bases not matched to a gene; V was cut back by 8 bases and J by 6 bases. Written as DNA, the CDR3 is TGCGCCAGCCAGAGGGACAGGGGGCAGGGCGAGCAGTACTTC. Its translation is CASQRDRGQGEQYF.